The rows below give T cell receptor beta chains drawn from one sample of a study of shared clonotypes between healthy human individuals. TCRdb's table, derived via immunoSEQ multiplex PCR, lists solely in-frame clones and lacks some. This sample has around 2.1 million clones, with approximately 96% found just once. Specimen: naive CD4+ T cells sorted from blood. The receptors stem from a man aged 18 to 29 in good health. Each CDR3 is given with its conserved first and last residue. The order of the fields is clone size, D gene, J gene, V gene, CDR3 DNA, CDR3 protein. D genes are given only for firm matches. The listing skips clone size in some rows; elsewhere it reads once, few, many or a size class.

>.|.|TRBJ2-1|TRBV30
TGTGCCTTACGCTACAATGAGCAGTTCTTC
CALRYNEQFF
>.|TRBD1|TRBJ1-5|TRBV25-1
TGTGCCAGCAGGCCCCGTCCCCCGGGACAGGACAATCAGCCCCAGCATTTT
CASRPRPPGQDNQPQHF
>.|.|TRBJ2-1|TRBV9
TGTGCCAGCAGCCCCCCTGGCCTCTCCTACAATGAGCAGTTCTTC
CASSPPGLSYNEQFF
>.|.|TRBJ1-6|TRBV30
TGTGCCTGGAGCCCGGGTCTTACAAATTCACCCCTCCACTTT
CAWSPGLTNSPLHF
>.|TRBD1|TRBJ1-5|TRBV2
TGTGCCAGCAGACAGGGGTCAGCGGGCAATCAGCCCCAGCATTTT
CASRQGSAGNQPQHF
>.|TRBD1|TRBJ1-2|TRBV7-2
TGTGCCAGCAGCTTAGGGGGGACAGTGACTAACTATGGCTACACCTTC
CASSLGGTVTNYGYTF
>.|TRBD1|TRBJ2-7|TRBV5-1
TGCGCCAGCGTATCAGGGGACAGGGCGGCCGAGCAGTACTTC
CASVSGDRAAEQYF
>few|.|TRBJ1-2|TRBV6-5
TGTGCCAGCAGTTACTCGGGGAGGGATGGCTACACCTTC
CASSYSGRDGYTF
>.|.|TRBJ2-7|TRBV2
TGTGCCAGCAGAGCCGAGAGAGGGTCCCCCTACGAGCAGTACTTC
CASRAERGSPYEQYF
>.|TRBD1|TRBJ1-2|TRBV29-1
TGCAGCGCTACGGAAGGGACAGGGATTAACTATGGCTACACCTTC
CSATEGTGINYGYTF
>.|TRBD2|TRBJ2-3|TRBV7-6
TGTGCCAGCAGCTCCGCGCGTGGTAGCGGGATGTCAGATACGCAGTATTTT
CASSSARGSGMSDTQYF
>.|TRBD1|TRBJ1-5|TRBV28
TGTGCCAGCAGTCTTGACAGGGGGAGCAATCAGCCCCAGCATTTT
CASSLDRGSNQPQHF
>.|TRBD1|TRBJ2-7|TRBV19
TGTGCCAGTAGTTTCGGACAGGGGGGCTCCTACGAGCAGTACTTC
CASSFGQGGSYEQYF
>.|TRBD1|TRBJ1-2|TRBV10-3
TGTGCCATCAGTGAGTTGGGGACAGGGTATGGCTACACCTTC
CAISELGTGYGYTF
>.|.|TRBJ1-2|TRBV5-6
TGTGCCAGCAGACCCCTTGGGGATAACTATGGCTACACCTTC
CASRPLGDNYGYTF
>.|.|TRBJ2-2|TRBV10-2
TGCGCCAGCAGTGAGAACCCGGACTTGAACACCGGGGAGCTGTTTTTT
CASSENPDLNTGELFF
>.|.|TRBJ2-5|TRBV30
TGTGCCTGGAGTCCAAGCAGAGGCTTCGAAGAGACCCAGTACTTC
CAWSPSRGFEETQYF
>.|TRBD2|TRBJ2-7|TRBV5-5
TGTGCCAGCAGCGTAGACGGCCGCGGGAGGGACGAGCAGTACTTC
CASSVDGRGRDEQYF
>.|.|TRBJ2-7|TRBV5-6
TGTGCCAGCAGCTTTCCGCTTTCCGAGCAGTACTTC
CASSFPLSEQYF
>.|.|TRBJ2-1|TRBV5-4
TGTGCCAGCAGCACAGAGGGGCGGGCGGACTACAATGAGCAGTTCTTC
CASSTEGRADYNEQFF
>.|TRBD1|TRBJ2-1|TRBV5-4
TGTGCCAGCAGCAAAGGGGGACAGGGTGCCTACAATGAGCAGTTCTTC
CASSKGGQGAYNEQFF
>.|.|TRBJ2-1|TRBV30
TGTGCCTGGAGTGTACCCTTGACTCTCCGAACTTACAATGAGCAGTTCTTC
CAWSVPLTLRTYNEQFF
>.|.|TRBJ2-7|TRBV28
TGTGCCAGCAGTTTATCTTTCCAGGCTCCATCCTACGAGCAGTACTTC
CASSLSFQAPSYEQYF
>once|TRBD1|TRBJ2-3|TRBV5-1
TGCGCCAGCAGCTTGCCTGACAGGGTCACAGATACGCAGTATTTT
CASSLPDRVTDTQYF
>.|.|TRBJ2-3|TRBV19
TGTGCCAGTAAGTGGCGGAGCACAGATACGCAGTATTTT
CASKWRSTDTQYF
>.|.|TRBJ2-3|TRBV10-3
TGTGCCTCCACCCCCGCGGTCGGGGGCACAGATACGCAGTATTTT
CASTPAVGGTDTQYF
>.|TRBD1|TRBJ1-1|TRBV2
TGTGCCAGCACCCCAGGACAGGGAGGAAAAGCTTTCTTT
CASTPGQGGKAFF